The present T cell receptor (beta chain) was sequenced within a study of vaccination and CD4 T cells after COVID-19. Study as a whole: Convalescent participants consisted of six males and four females, two being Hispanic. Overlapping spike peptides from SARS-CoV-2, HCoV-NL63, HCoV-OC43 and HCoV-229E served to stimulate the cells.

As regards this clonotype: What it recognizes is unknown.

Germline V gene sequence: CDR1 SGHTA, CDR2 FQGNSA. The CDR3 contains 16 residues. Trimming removed 4 bases at V and 6 bases at J, with 19 bases between. The Oncomine TCR Beta short-read assay generated sequence data from the DNA of cultured CD4+ T cells. MiXCR, applied by TCRdb to the PCR reads, yields one record per CDR3 protein. The sample has some 11,000 distinct CDR3 sequences; about 61% are singletons. The sample's treatment: approximately nine-day PBMC culture with coronavirus spike peptide pools or control peptides (ViraFEST assay). ViraFEST enlarged antigen-specific T cell populations with peptide pools and afterwards sequenced TCRs.

The V call is TRBV7-2, the J call TRBJ1-5, with D possibly TRBD1 on 5 matching bases. This TCR came from a human donor who had recovered from COVID-19. Sequencing was carried out using CD4+ T cells from blood, cultured in vitro. CDR3 in DNA: TGTGCCAGCAGCTCCCGGGGGGGAGGAATGGGTCAGCCCCAGCATTTT. Translating it yields CASSSRGGGMGQPQHF.